The 5 T cell receptor beta chains listed next were all sequenced from one sample in a study of blood T cell repertoires in COVID-19. Data came from immunoSEQ multiplex PCR; TCRdb stores just in-frame clones and leaves some out. Of 250,000 to 300,000 clones listed, 89% are singletons. Sequenced material: PBMCs or T cells enriched from blood (not recorded which). The receptors derive from a woman in her thirties or forties who had recovered from COVID-19.

The DNA for the CDR3 is TGTGCCAGCAGCAAGCAGGGGATAAGCACAGATACGCAGTATTTT. As protein: CASSKQGISTDTQYF. The chain employs TRBV3-1 (or the pseudogene TRBV3-2) and TRBJ2-3, with D tentatively TRBD1 (6 bases). This CDR3 contains 15 residues. The V gene lost 5 bases and the J gene lost 0 bases, with 12 bases spanning the gap. Germline lookup yields CDR1 LGHDT and CDR2 YNNKEL (reference sequence).

The genes are TRBV12-3 or TRBV12-4 and TRBJ1-2; D remains ambiguous. V was cut by 3 bases and J by 8 bases, with 13 bases left in between. The CDR3 contains 13 residues. CDR3 amino acids: CASSFTPGDGYTF. The DNA of the CDR3 is TGTGCCAGCAGTTTTACTCCTGGAGACGGCTACACCTTC.

The V and J genes are TRBV9 and TRBJ1-6, with D perhaps matching TRBD1 (6 bases). The V and J ends lost 0 bases and 7 bases respectively, with 11 bases between them. Germline V CDR1 and CDR2: SGDLS, YYNGEE. The CDR3 is made up of 15 amino acids. Here the CDR3 reads CASSVEGGTNSPLHF. The CDR3 DNA follows: TGTGCCAGCAGCGTAGAAGGGGGTACGAATTCACCCCTCCACTTT.

This clone was found once. The chain uses TRBV19 and TRBJ1-1, with 8 positions matching TRBD1. CDR1 is LNHDA, CDR2 SQIVND, per germline (reference sequence). The CDR3 runs to 15 residues. The trim removed 4 bases at V and 1 base at J, leaving 5 bases unmatched. The CDR3 here is CASSTTGQANTEAFF. Written as DNA, the CDR3 is TGTGCCAGTAGTACGACGGGACAGGCGAACACTGAAGCTTTCTTT.

The chain is built from TRBV9 and TRBJ1-2; 7 bases are shared with TRBD1. Germline V lookup: CDR1 SGDLS, CDR2 YYNGEE. The CDR3 is 16 residues long. Germline trimming cut 0 bases from V and 2 bases from J; bases unmatched to any gene: 7. In DNA form, the CDR3 reads TGTGCCAGCAGCGTAGTTGACAGGGCGGCCAACTATGGCTACACCTTC. Translation gives CASSVVDRAANYGYTF.